The 4 T cell receptor beta chains reported below all come from one sample, sequenced in a study of shared clonotypes between healthy human individuals. The data were produced by immunoSEQ multiplex PCR, yet TCRdb's version contains in-frame clones alone and is incomplete. The sample has some 2,500,000 clones; roughly 93% are singletons. Sequencing was carried out using naive CD4+ T cells from PBMCs. Specified subset: CD45RA+ positively selected. These receptors were collected from a young man in good health. Some clones in this sample may be carry-over from other donors' samples.

The gene calls are TRBV28 and TRBJ2-3, with TRBD2 matching 8 bases. V gave up 4 bases and J gave up 3 bases; unmatched junction bases: 15. There are 18 residues in the CDR3. The germline V gene encodes CDR1 MDHEN and CDR2 SYDVKM. CDR3 nucleotides: TGTGCCAGCAGTTCTTCCTTCCCCAGCGGGAGTCCGACAGATACGCAGTATTTT. This encodes CASSSSFPSGSPTDTQYF.

The CDR3 region is CSVDPLAGDTDTQYF. The DNA of the CDR3 is TGCAGCGTTGATCCGCTAGCGGGAGACACAGATACGCAGTATTTT. This chain links TRBV29-1 with TRBJ2-3, with TRBD2 matching 10 bases. V trimming: 3 bases; J trimming: 2 bases; junction bases outside the gene matches: 5. This CDR3 region has 15 residues. CDR1 is SQVTM and CDR2 is ANQGSEA in the germline V gene.

Regarding this clone: Other DNA sequences from this sample encode an identical CDR3 as well. The chain uses TRBV30 and TRBJ1-1; D not resolved. This CDR3 is built from 12 residues. The germline gives CDR1 GTSNPN, CDR2 SVGIG (reference sequence). The V and J ends lost 1 base and 1 base respectively, with 4 bases between them. CDR3 amino acids: CAWSDGNTEAFF. The CDR3 nucleotides read TGTGCCTGGAGTGACGGGAACACTGAAGCTTTCTTT.

The CDR3 spells CASIRDFPGEQYF. In DNA, the CDR3 is TGTGCCAGCATTAGGGACTTCCCCGGGGAGCAGTACTTC. This chain links TRBV2 with TRBJ2-7; possibly TRBD2 for D (6 bases). The ends were cut back, 7 bases at V and 7 bases at J, with 17 bases in the middle. This CDR3 has 13 residues. Germline values: CDR1 SNHLY, CDR2 FYNNEI.